This T cell receptor (beta chain) was retrieved from a study of cytomegalovirus exposure and HLA in healthy donors. General study results and limits: A few CMV-associated chains were confirmed in vitro to be specific for CMV antigens. Researchers catalogued 164 TCR beta chains as cytomegalovirus-associated. Many donors carried some public TCRs, although rarity characterized most TCR sequences.

Germline V gives CDR1 SEHNR, CDR2 FQNEAQ (reference sequence). With 0 bases clipped from V and 5 bases from J, the junction kept 10 bases outside the gene matches. The CDR3 covers 17 residues. Turning to this clone: What it recognizes is unknown.

The primer mix had 60 Vbeta and 13 Jbeta primers. Here immunoSEQ multiplex PCR was the method, and the copy in TCRdb shows in-frame clones only, minus some. This table holds 70,000 or so clones. At collection, donors were nominally healthy, but unrecorded immune exposures were probable. Input material: PBMCs. This chain links TRBV7-9 with TRBJ2-5; 9 positions match TRBD2. This clonotype was sampled from a man aged 40-49 years in good health and CMV-seronegative. The CDR3 nucleotides are TGTGCCAGCAGCTTAGCGGCGAGCGGGGGGTCCCGGGAGACCCAGTACTTC. It yields the protein CASSLAASGGSRETQYF.